One T cell receptor (beta chain) is described in this entry. Trimming pared 3 bases from V and 10 bases from J, leaving 12 bases between. This CDR3 has 11 amino acids. The germline CDR1 and CDR2 sequences are GTSNPN and SVGIG (reference sequence). Method: immunoSEQ multiplex PCR; TCRdb's copy keeps in-frame clones and lacks some. The table lists under 30,000 clones, roughly 86% of them singletons, with about 1.4% in the top ten. The data belong to a study of multiple sclerosis patients with progressive multifocal leukoencephalopathy. Time point meaning: 6 months of natalizumab therapy. This sequence joins TRBV30 and TRBJ1-1; D call uncertain. This receptor was identified in a human donor with multiple sclerosis. The specimen comprised PBMCs, sampled from a patient treated with natalizumab. CDR3 sequence: CAWSDDRGAFF. The CDR3 nucleotides read TGTGCCTGGAGCGACGACCGAGGAGCTTTCTTT.